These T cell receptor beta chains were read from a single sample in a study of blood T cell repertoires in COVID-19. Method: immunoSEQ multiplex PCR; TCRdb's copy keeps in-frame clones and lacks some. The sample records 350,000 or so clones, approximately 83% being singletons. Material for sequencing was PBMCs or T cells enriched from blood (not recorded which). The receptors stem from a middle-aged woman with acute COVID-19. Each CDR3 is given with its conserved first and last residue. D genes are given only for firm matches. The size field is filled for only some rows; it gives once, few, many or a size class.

cdr3_nt: TGTGCCAGCAGCCCGACTAGCGGGACGAACTACGAGCAGTACTTC
cdr3_aa: CASSPTSGTNYEQYF
v_call: TRBV7-8
d_call: TRBD2
clone_size: .
j_call: TRBJ2-7

cdr3_nt: TGTGCCAGCAGCTCGTTGCGGGAAGACCGATCTGAGCAGTTCTTC
cdr3_aa: CASSSLREDRSEQFF
v_call: TRBV9
d_call: .
clone_size: .
j_call: TRBJ2-1

cdr3_nt: TGTGCTAGTGGTCCTATAGCGGGGGGGCTTGAGACCCAGTACTTC
cdr3_aa: CASGPIAGGLETQYF
v_call: TRBV12-5
d_call: TRBD2
clone_size: .
j_call: TRBJ2-5

cdr3_nt: TGCAGCGCCCTAGACTCTTGGTACACCGGGGAGCTGTTTTTT
cdr3_aa: CSALDSWYTGELFF
v_call: TRBV29-1
d_call: .
clone_size: .
j_call: TRBJ2-2

cdr3_nt: TGTGCCAGTAACCGTCAGGGTTCAACTAATGAAAAACTGTTTTTT
cdr3_aa: CASNRQGSTNEKLFF
v_call: TRBV9
d_call: .
clone_size: .
j_call: TRBJ1-4

cdr3_nt: TGTGCCAGCTCACCACTTCTGGGAGAAGGGTCCTACGAGCAGTACTTC
cdr3_aa: CASSPLLGEGSYEQYF
v_call: TRBV18
d_call: .
clone_size: .
j_call: TRBJ2-7

cdr3_nt: TGTGCCAGCAGCGTAGGGGGAGAATGGGATGGCTACACCTTC
cdr3_aa: CASSVGGEWDGYTF
v_call: TRBV9
d_call: .
clone_size: .
j_call: TRBJ1-2

cdr3_nt: TGCGCCAGCAGCTTGGAAGTATTGGGGGCGGGTCAGCCCCAGCATTTT
cdr3_aa: CASSLEVLGAGQPQHF
v_call: TRBV5-1
d_call: .
clone_size: .
j_call: TRBJ1-5

cdr3_nt: TGTGCCAGCAGCTTAATCGCCCGATCCGGGACAGGGGGCCTCACCGGGGAGCTGTTTTTT
cdr3_aa: CASSLIARSGTGGLTGELFF
v_call: TRBV7-3
d_call: TRBD1
clone_size: .
j_call: TRBJ2-2

cdr3_nt: TGTGCCAGCAGCGTAGCGGCAGGTTTTGGTGAAAAACTGTTTTTT
cdr3_aa: CASSVAAGFGEKLFF
v_call: TRBV9
d_call: .
clone_size: once
j_call: TRBJ1-4

cdr3_nt: TGTGCCAGCTCACGGGAGGGAGAGACCCAGTACTTC
cdr3_aa: CASSREGETQYF
v_call: TRBV18
d_call: TRBD2
clone_size: .
j_call: TRBJ2-5

cdr3_nt: TGTGCCAGCAGCCTGACAATAGCCAAAAACATTCAGTACTTC
cdr3_aa: CASSLTIAKNIQYF
v_call: TRBV7-2
d_call: .
clone_size: once
j_call: TRBJ2-4

cdr3_nt: TGTGCCAGCAGTTTATCAGTTACGGGCGAGCAGTACTTC
cdr3_aa: CASSLSVTGEQYF
v_call: TRBV12-3/TRBV12-4
d_call: .
clone_size: once
j_call: TRBJ2-7

cdr3_nt: TGTGCCAGCAGCCCCGGGACAGGGGGCGATTACTACAATGAGCAGTTCTTC
cdr3_aa: CASSPGTGGDYYNEQFF
v_call: TRBV7-9
d_call: TRBD1
clone_size: once
j_call: TRBJ2-1

cdr3_nt: TGTGCCACCAGTGATTTCAGAGCGGGGGGCTCCTACAATGAGCAGTTCTTC
cdr3_aa: CATSDFRAGGSYNEQFF
v_call: TRBV24-1
d_call: TRBD2
clone_size: .
j_call: TRBJ2-1

cdr3_nt: TGCGCCAGCAGCACAGACAGGGGGGGCGGCTACACCTTC
cdr3_aa: CASSTDRGGGYTF
v_call: TRBV5-1
d_call: TRBD1
clone_size: .
j_call: TRBJ1-2

cdr3_nt: TGTGCCAGCATGGCAGGTACGAACTATGCGGGTGGCTACACCTTC
cdr3_aa: CASMAGTNYAGGYTF
v_call: TRBV28
d_call: .
clone_size: .
j_call: TRBJ1-2

cdr3_nt: TGCGCCAGCGATGGGGTTGGGGGGTTTAGTTCACCCCTCCACTTT
cdr3_aa: CASDGVGGFSSPLHF
v_call: TRBV10-1
d_call: .
clone_size: few
j_call: TRBJ1-6

cdr3_nt: TGTGCCAGCAATCCGACAGGGAGGAACACTGAAGCTTTCTTT
cdr3_aa: CASNPTGRNTEAFF
v_call: TRBV28
d_call: TRBD1
clone_size: .
j_call: TRBJ1-1

cdr3_nt: TGCGCCAGCCGGAAGGGGGCGGAAGCTTTCTTT
cdr3_aa: CASRKGAEAFF
v_call: TRBV10-1
d_call: TRBD1
clone_size: .
j_call: TRBJ1-1

cdr3_nt: TGTGCCAGCAGCGTAGTGGGGGGGACGGCCCAGGGTGAAGAGCAGTTCTTC
cdr3_aa: CASSVVGGTAQGEEQFF
v_call: TRBV9
d_call: TRBD2
clone_size: .
j_call: TRBJ2-1

cdr3_nt: TGTGCCAGCAGCCTACAGGGGGCAAGCAATCAGCCCCAGCATTTT
cdr3_aa: CASSLQGASNQPQHF
v_call: TRBV7-8
d_call: TRBD1
clone_size: .
j_call: TRBJ1-5

cdr3_nt: TGCGCCAGCAGCACGCAGGGTCAGGCTGAAGCTTTCTTT
cdr3_aa: CASSTQGQAEAFF
v_call: TRBV5-1
d_call: .
clone_size: .
j_call: TRBJ1-1

cdr3_nt: TGTGCCAGCAGTTCCTACCTGCAGGGGAATCAGCCCCAGCATTTT
cdr3_aa: CASSSYLQGNQPQHF
v_call: TRBV6-2/TRBV6-3
d_call: .
clone_size: .
j_call: TRBJ1-5

cdr3_nt: TGCGCCAGCAGCCAAAACGACAGATCCAAAGAGACCCAGTACTTC
cdr3_aa: CASSQNDRSKETQYF
v_call: TRBV4-3
d_call: .
clone_size: .
j_call: TRBJ2-5

cdr3_nt: TGTGCCAGCAGCTTAATGGGACAGGGGGCGTTGGGAACTGCCTACGAGCAGTACTTC
cdr3_aa: CASSLMGQGALGTAYEQYF
v_call: TRBV7-6
d_call: TRBD1
clone_size: .
j_call: TRBJ2-7

cdr3_nt: TGTGCCAGCAGCTTAGAATCGGGACAGTTAGACTATGGCTACACCTTC
cdr3_aa: CASSLESGQLDYGYTF
v_call: TRBV7-8
d_call: TRBD1
clone_size: .
j_call: TRBJ1-2

cdr3_nt: TGCGCCAGCAGCCAAGACCGGGGTAACCTAGGACCCGGGGAGCTGTTTTTT
cdr3_aa: CASSQDRGNLGPGELFF
v_call: TRBV4-3
d_call: .
clone_size: once
j_call: TRBJ2-2